Each of the 5 T cell receptor beta chains below was sequenced from the same sample in a study of blood T cells in healthy people across ages. Then a second PCR, running roughly 7 to 11 cycles, was carried out with a sample-barcoded 5' primer and a J-beta primer mix. Using its own MiXCR run on the 5' RACE reads, TCRdb lists one record per CDR3 protein. The repertoire has 1.5 million to 2 million distinct CDR3 sequences, about 31% of them found once; the top ten carry about 11%. The sequenced sample was blood. Receptors were obtained from a woman aged 25 to 39 in good health.

This chain joins TRBV9 and TRBJ2-1; 12 positions agree with TRBD2. This CDR3 is 15 amino acids long. Germline V gene lookup returns CDR1 SGDLS and CDR2 YYNGEE. The V and J ends lost 3 bases and 5 bases, in that order; junction bases with no gene match: 3. CDR3 in DNA: TGTGCCAGCAGCGCTCGGACTAGCGGGGACAATGAGCAGTTCTTC. It codes for CASSARTSGDNEQFF.

This clonotype came up many times. The chain joins TRBV7-6 to TRBJ1-2, with a weak D call TRBD1 (5 bases). Deletions cut 4 bases from V and 5 bases from J, with 14 bases between. The CDR3 has 14 amino acids. CDR1 is SGHVS, CDR2 FNYEAQ, per germline. Written as DNA, the CDR3 is TGTGCCAGCAGCTCCCTACAGGTTGGGTATGGCTACACCTTC. Translated, it gives CASSSLQVGYGYTF.

This clonotype was counted between two and nine times. V and J are TRBV30 and TRBJ2-3; the match to TRBD1 covers 8 bases. The V segment lost 1 base and the J segment 4 bases; nucleotides outside the gene matches: 10. Germline-derived CDR1 and CDR2 are GTSNPN and SVGIG (reference sequence). CDR3 length equals 16 residues. CDR3 loop: CAWSEGAGGWSDTQYF. The CDR3 bases are TGTGCCTGGAGTGAAGGAGCAGGGGGCTGGTCAGATACGCAGTATTTT.

This clonotype has just a few counts. The J gene is TRBJ2-7, the V gene TRBV5-1; D is undetermined. Looked up from germline, CDR1 is SGHRS and CDR2 is YFSETQ. This CDR3 has 13 residues. Trimming stripped 3 bases from V and 2 bases from J, with 9 bases between. The CDR3 protein is CASSSTRAYEQYF. In DNA, the CDR3 is TGCGCCAGCAGCTCTACACGGGCCTACGAGCAGTACTTC.

This clonotype was observed a few times. The chain employs TRBV5-5 and TRBJ2-5; 7 nucleotides line up with TRBD2. Trimming cost V 4 bases and J 6 bases; bases outside gene matches: 6. The CDR3 spans 13 residues. In germline, CDR1 is SGHKS, CDR2 YYEKEE (reference sequence). DNA of the CDR3: TGTGCCAGCAGCCGGACGGGGGGAAAGACCCAGTACTTC. It translates to CASSRTGGKTQYF.